The text below deals with one T cell receptor beta chain. What it binds is unknown. Amplification used 60 Vbeta primers and 13 Jbeta primers. In the study's own analysis: A later analysis tallied 80 million to 100 million unique TCR beta chains, about 12 million of them shared. TCRdb's copy holds only in-frame clones and misses some; the assay was immunoSEQ multiplex PCR. V, J and clone size are taken as reported in that table, and D and trimming were inferred from the DNA itself. Of about 160,000 clones listed, around 84% are singletons. V was pared by 6 bases and J by 6 bases, with 8 bases of the junction left unmatched. Germline V CDR1 and CDR2: MNHEY, SMNVEV (reference sequence). This CDR3 has 15 amino acids. The sample comes from a study of cytomegalovirus exposure and HLA in healthy donors. Points from the study as a whole: Previous analysis showed most TCR beta V segments were productive about 87% or about 30% of the time. A later analysis linked some 17,000 TCR beta sequences to HLA alleles at 0.05 false discovery rate. Rare sequences made up most TCRs, while some public TCRs were found in many donors.

This chain links TRBV27 with TRBJ2-7; 13 bases map to TRBD2. The sequencing sample was made of PBMCs. This TCR came from a man aged 18 to 29 in good health and CMV-seropositive. DNA for the CDR3: TGTGCCAGCAGCTCGGGACTAGCGGGGTCGGGCGAGCAGTACTTC. This codes for CASSSGLAGSGEQYF.